These 14 T cell receptor beta chains were sequenced from one sample in a study of human T cells and chemical hapten exposure. TCRdb reprocessed the RACE reads with MiXCR, giving one entry per CDR3 protein. The sample has 60,000 or so distinct CDR3 sequences; more than 7.5% are singletons. Time point defined: pre-sensitization, week 0. The treatment: therapeutic diphenylcyclopropenone sensitization with weekly scalp DPC. The input for sequencing was whole blood, taken in connection with sensitization to the hapten diphenylcyclopropenone (DPC). The receptors derive from a man between 40 and 49 years old with alopecia areata. Some clones in this sample may be carry-over from other donors' samples.

This clonotype occurred a few times. The gene calls are TRBV7-6 and TRBJ2-5, with TRBD1 identical over 8 bases. The CDR3 is 15 amino acids. V lost 3 bases, J lost 5 bases, and 8 bases stayed unmatched. The germline V gene has CDR1 SGHVS and CDR2 FNYEAQ. Here the CDR3 reads CASSLNRGRGETQYF. CDR3 in DNA: TGTGCCAGCAGCTTGAACAGGGGGAGAGGGGAGACCCAGTACTTC.

There are many counts of this clonotype. V and J are TRBV28 and TRBJ2-4; 12 bases align to TRBD2. This CDR3 is 19 amino acids long. The ends lost 0 bases at V and 0 bases at J; junction bases unmatched: 6. In germline, CDR1 is MDHEN, CDR2 SYDVKM. In DNA, the CDR3 is TGTGCCAGCAGTTTATGGCTAGCGGGAGGGGTAATAGCCAAAAACATTCAGTACTTC. This sequence encodes CASSLWLAGGVIAKNIQYF.

In its sample, this clonotype was seen a few times. The chain is built from TRBV7-9 and TRBJ2-5; unclear D gene. Germline V lookup: CDR1 SEHNR, CDR2 FQNEAQ (reference sequence). Deletions cut 6 bases from V and 6 bases from J, with 5 bases between. The CDR3 spans 10 residues. This CDR3 is CASSYKTQYF. The CDR3 DNA sequence: TGTGCCAGCAGTTATAAGACCCAGTACTTC.

The V call is TRBV5-1, the J call TRBJ1-2, with a tentative D call TRBD1 (6 bases). This CDR3 spans 15 amino acids. V shed 6 bases and J shed 0 bases, with 15 bases lying between them. Germline CDR1 reads SGHRS; CDR2 reads YFSETQ. The CDR3 protein is CASKLDSYANYGYTF. The CDR3 nucleotides read TGCGCCAGCAAACTGGACAGCTACGCTAACTATGGCTACACCTTC.

This clonotype was seen many times. The chain uses TRBV14 and TRBJ1-1; D perhaps matches TRBD1 (5 bases). Germline lookup yields CDR1 SGHDN and CDR2 FVKESK. The V end was cut by 1 base, the J end by 0 bases, with 6 bases between. The CDR3 consists of 14 residues. This CDR3 reads CASSQAGLNTEAFF. In nucleotides, the CDR3 is TGTGCCAGCAGCCAAGCAGGGTTGAACACTGAAGCTTTCTTT.

This clonotype was recorded many times. J is TRBJ2-2 and V is TRBV4-3, with TRBD1 matching 7 bases. The CDR3 is 16 amino acids. The germline CDR1 and CDR2 sequences are LGHNA and YSLEER. V lost 1 base to trimming and J lost 0 bases; unmatched junction nucleotides: 2. The CDR3 coding sequence is TGCGCCAGCAGCCAAGGAGGGGGCGCGAACACCGGGGAGCTGTTTTTT. It translates to CASSQGGGANTGELFF.

The sample holds many counts of this clonotype. The V and J genes are TRBV3-1 and TRBJ2-2, with 13 bases identical to TRBD2. Losses at the gene ends were 1 base for V and 6 bases for J; bases not matched to a gene: 8. Germline V gene sequence: CDR1 LGHDT, CDR2 YNNKEL (reference sequence). The CDR3 covers 18 residues. The CDR3 DNA reads TGTGCCAGCAGCCAAGGAACTAGCGGGAGGGCCTTTGCCGGGGAGCTGTTTTTT. It yields the protein CASSQGTSGRAFAGELFF.

CDR3 in amino acids: CASRNPGLAGDEQFF. CDR3 DNA sequence: TGTGCCAGCAGGAACCCGGGACTGGCGGGCGATGAGCAGTTCTTC. The V and J genes are TRBV11-1 and TRBJ2-1, with D possibly TRBD2 on 6 matching bases. CDR1 is SGHAT and CDR2 is FQDESV in the germline V gene (reference sequence). V was cut by 6 bases and J by 8 bases, with 20 bases left in between. This CDR3 has 15 amino acids.

This clonotype was counted at least ten times. V gene TRBV18 combines with J gene TRBJ2-7; 7 bases agree with TRBD2. Germline V lookup: CDR1 KGHSH, CDR2 LQKENI. J was trimmed by 0 bases and V by 0 bases; bases with no gene match: 5. This CDR3 comprises 16 residues. CDR3 bases: TGTGCCAGCTCACCACCGCGGCGGGACTACTCCTACGAGCAGTACTTC. It codes for CASSPPRRDYSYEQYF.

V is TRBV5-1 and J is TRBJ2-3, with D unresolved. Trimming took off 4 bases at V and 2 bases at J, with 8 bases between the two ends. This CDR3 contains 13 residues. Germline CDR1 SGHRS, CDR2 YFSETQ. CDR3 sequence (DNA): TGCGCCAGCAGCGCTGGTTCCACAGATACGCAGTATTTT. It yields the protein CASSAGSTDTQYF.

A few counts support this clonotype. The CDR3 coding sequence is TGTGCCAGCAGCTTAGAGGCTAGTTTCACAGAGACCCAGTACTTC. This encodes CASSLEASFTETQYF. This sequence joins TRBV11-2 and TRBJ2-5, with unresolved D. The ends were cut back, 0 bases at V and 4 bases at J, with 12 bases in the middle. Germline V gene data show CDR1 as SGHAT and CDR2 as FQNNGV. This CDR3 spans 15 amino acids.

J is TRBJ2-3 and V is TRBV29-1; D gene ambiguous. The CDR3 extends over 11 amino acids. Trimming pared 4 bases from V and 6 bases from J, leaving 8 bases between. CDR1 is SQVTM, CDR2 ANQGSEA, per germline. The CDR3 protein is CSVVRIDTQYF. Here the CDR3 DNA reads TGCAGCGTTGTCAGGATCGATACGCAGTATTTT.

This clonotype was observed at least ten times. The rearrangement joins TRBV27 to TRBJ2-1; unclear D gene. Trimming pared 5 bases from V and 6 bases from J, leaving 11 bases between. The CDR3 runs to 13 residues. Germline V gene lookup returns CDR1 MNHEY and CDR2 SMNVEV (reference sequence). The CDR3 loop reads CASSRGPINEQFF. The DNA for the CDR3 is TGTGCCAGCAGTCGCGGACCAATCAATGAGCAGTTCTTC.

This clonotype was seen repeatedly, ten times or more. V and J are TRBV7-9 and TRBJ2-7; D is possibly TRBD2 (6 bases). V shed 4 bases and J shed 4 bases, with 17 bases lying between them. The CDR3 consists of 15 residues. The germline CDR1 and CDR2 sequences are SEHNR and FQNEAQ (reference sequence). CDR3 in DNA: TGTGCCAGCAGCTCTCAGCGGCGGGCGGGATACGAGCAGTACTTC. Its translation is CASSSQRRAGYEQYF.